One and the same sample provided the 18 T cell receptor beta chains below, sequenced in a study of shared clonotypes between healthy human individuals. Sequencing was performed with immunoSEQ multiplex PCR; in TCRdb, only in-frame clones are kept and a portion is missing. The sample has hundreds of thousands of clones, around 72% seen once; the top ten hold approximately 2%. Sequencing was done on a sample of memory CD4+ T cells sorted from blood. Sample subset: CD45RA-negative fraction. The receptors here all came from a woman aged 25 to 39 in good health.

Concerning this clone itself: The same CDR3 arises from other DNA sequences in this sample as well. This chain uses TRBV5-1 with TRBJ2-1; TRBD1 aligns across 9 bases. J was trimmed by 6 bases and V by 2 bases; bases with no gene match: 3. In germline, CDR1 is SGHRS, CDR2 YFSETQ. This CDR3 has 14 residues. In nucleotides, the CDR3 is TGCGCCAGCAGCTTACAGGGGGCGGGCAATGAGCAGTTCTTC. Translating it yields CASSLQGAGNEQFF.

J is TRBJ2-3 and V is TRBV7-6, with D perhaps TRBD2 (6 bases). Between the trimmed V and J ends, which lost 6 bases and 5 bases, there was a span of 18 bases. This CDR3 spans 15 amino acids. Germline V gene data show CDR1 as SGHVS and CDR2 as FNYEAQ. The DNA of the CDR3 is TGTGCCAGCAGACTCGGGGGAGCCCCGGGAGATACGCAGTATTTT. Translating gives CASRLGGAPGDTQYF.

This clone has at least ten counts. The V call is TRBV28, the J call TRBJ2-6; the D gene could be TRBD1 or TRBD2 (5 bases each). The CDR3 loop spans 20 amino acids. V lost 4 bases to trimming and J lost 3 bases, with 25 bases between them. Germline V gene data show CDR1 as MDHEN and CDR2 as SYDVKM. CDR3 protein: CASSSPRDRGPRGGANVLTF. In nucleotides, the CDR3 is TGTGCCAGCAGTTCCCCCCGAGACAGAGGGCCTCGAGGTGGGGCCAACGTCCTGACTTTC.

This rearrangement joins TRBV5-1 to TRBJ1-4; D remains ambiguous. CDR3 length equals 15 residues. Germline CDR1 is SGHRS and CDR2 is YFSETQ. V was cut by 4 bases and J by 1 base, with 11 bases left in between. The CDR3 here is CASSLGYGTNEKLFF. CDR3 nucleotides: TGCGCCAGCAGCCTTGGGTACGGAACTAATGAAAAACTGTTTTTT.

On this clone itself: With a much larger clone just one base away, this may be a read error. Other nucleotide sequences from this sample produce the same CDR3. The chain couples TRBV29-1 to TRBJ1-1; maybe TRBD1 (5 bases). The CDR3 is made up of 13 amino acids. CDR1 SQVTM and CDR2 ANQGSEA come from the germline V gene. Trimming pared 6 bases from V and 3 bases from J, leaving 14 bases between. In nucleotides, the CDR3 is TGCAGCGTGAGGGGAGACGGGCACACTGAAGCTTTCTTT. Its translation is CSVRGDGHTEAFF.

The chain links TRBV2 to TRBJ1-2; a weak D match, TRBD1 (6 bases). Germline V gene lookup returns CDR1 SNHLY and CDR2 FYNNEI. The length of the CDR3 is 14 residues. Trimming shortened V by 4 bases and J by 0 bases, and 9 bases separated the two germline ends. The CDR3: CASSVTGSNYGYTF. The CDR3, as DNA: TGTGCCAGCAGTGTAACAGGGTCTAACTATGGCTACACCTTC. Together with reference TRBV2 and TRBJ1-2, the CDR3 gives the full variable domain: EPEVTQTPSHQVTQMGQEVILRCVPISNHLYFYWYRQILGQKVEFLVSFYNNEISEKSEIFDDQFSVERPDGSNFTLKIRSTKLEDSAMYFCASSVTGSNYGYTFGSGTRLTVV.

About this clone itself: This sample also contains other DNA sequences that code for the same CDR3. This sequence joins TRBV7-2 and TRBJ1-5, with D uncertain. There are 15 residues in the CDR3. CDR1 is SGHTA and CDR2 is FQGNSA in the germline V gene. Trimming stripped 5 bases from V and 0 bases from J, with 11 bases between. The CDR3 nucleotides are TGTGCCAGCAGCCGTGACACGCTTAGCAATCAGCCCCAGCATTTT. Translation: CASSRDTLSNQPQHF.

This clone was picked up a small number of times. The V gene is TRBV6-6, the J gene TRBJ2-6; 7 bases align to TRBD1. The V segment lost 6 bases and the J segment 4 bases; nucleotides outside the gene matches: 9. There are 16 residues in the CDR3. Germline V gene data show CDR1 as MNHNY and CDR2 as SVGAGI (reference sequence). The CDR3 DNA sequence: TGTGCCAGCAGCCATGGACAGGTATCGGGGGCCAACGTCCTGACTTTC. It yields the protein CASSHGQVSGANVLTF.

This chain joins TRBV6-5 and TRBJ1-1; D unclear. The V gene lost 4 bases and the J gene lost 1 base, with 7 bases spanning the gap. This CDR3 is built from 13 residues. Germline CDR1 reads MNHEY; CDR2 reads SVGAGI. The chain's CDR3 is CASSFRENTEAFF. CDR3 DNA: TGTGCCAGCAGTTTTAGGGAGAACACTGAAGCTTTCTTT.

Here the CDR3 DNA reads TGTGCCAGCAGCCCAGCGGGAGGCACAAACTACGAGCAGTACTTC. Amino acid sequence: CASSPAGGTNYEQYF. The genes are TRBV5-4 and TRBJ2-7; 9 bases line up with TRBD2. The J segment lost 3 bases and the V segment lost 4 bases, leaving 8 bases of the junction unmatched. The CDR3 totals 15 residues. Germline loops: CDR1 SGHNT, CDR2 YYREEE (reference sequence).

J is TRBJ2-1 and V is TRBV19, with a weak D call TRBD2 (5 bases). Germline values: CDR1 LNHDA, CDR2 SQIVND (reference sequence). The V end was cut by 5 bases, the J end by 8 bases, with 13 bases between. The CDR3 spans 13 residues. The DNA of the CDR3 is TGTGCCAGTAGTCCCCGGGCCGGGGATGAGCAGTTCTTC. Amino acid sequence: CASSPRAGDEQFF. Supplemented by reference TRBV19 and TRBJ2-1, the full variable domain reads DGGITQSPKYLFRKEGQNVTLSCEQNLNHDAMYWYRQDPGQGLRLIYYSQIVNDFQKGDIAEGYSVSREKKESFPLTVTSAQKNPTAFYLCASSPRAGDEQFFGPGTRLTVL.

The V gene is TRBV4-2, the J gene TRBJ1-2; D perhaps matches TRBD1 (5 bases). Germline CDR1 reads LGHNA; CDR2 reads YNFKEQ. With 0 bases removed from V and 2 bases from J, the gap between germline ends came to 10 bases. This CDR3 is built from 15 residues. CDR3 nucleotides: TGTGCCAGCAGCCAAGAGGCTCAGGGCAACTATGGCTACACCTTC. Residues: CASSQEAQGNYGYTF.

This clone was observed a few times. This rearrangement joins TRBV19 to TRBJ1-1; possibly TRBD1 for D (5 bases). Germline loops: CDR1 LNHDA, CDR2 SQIVND (reference sequence). There are 14 residues in the CDR3. V was pared by 1 base and J by 6 bases, with 12 bases between. CDR3 in amino acids: CASSIATGGSEAFF. CDR3 DNA sequence: TGTGCCAGTAGTATAGCCACAGGAGGATCTGAAGCTTTCTTT.

This sequence joins TRBV11-2 and TRBJ2-7; 9 bases line up with TRBD1. This CDR3 spans 14 amino acids. With V trimmed by 3 bases and J by 4 bases, 4 bases remained unmatched. From germline, CDR1 is SGHAT and CDR2 FQNNGV. For the CDR3, the DNA is TGTGCCAGCAGCTTGAACAGGGGGCGGTACGAGCAGTACTTC. Protein: CASSLNRGRYEQYF.

The genes are TRBV6-6 and TRBJ2-3, with D unresolved. Germline V gene sequence: CDR1 MNHNY, CDR2 SVGAGI (reference sequence). Trimming cost V 5 bases and J 0 bases, with 9 bases left between them. The CDR3 is 14 residues long. This CDR3 is CASSIRASTDTQYF. The CDR3 DNA is TGTGCCAGCAGTATCAGAGCCAGCACAGATACGCAGTATTTT.

This chain links TRBV7-2 with TRBJ2-2; D gene ambiguous. Deletions cut 0 bases from V and 5 bases from J, with 7 bases between. CDR3 length equals 14 residues. Germline V gene sequence: CDR1 SGHTA, CDR2 FQGNSA. The CDR3 loop reads CASSLALRTGELFF. CDR3 nucleotides: TGTGCCAGCAGCTTAGCGCTTCGTACCGGGGAGCTGTTTTTT.

The gene calls are TRBV25-1 and TRBJ1-5; TRBD1 matches 7 bases. From germline, CDR1 is MGHDK and CDR2 SYGVNS. The CDR3 is made up of 14 amino acids. With 2 bases clipped from V and 5 bases from J, the junction kept 3 bases outside the gene matches. The CDR3 loop is CASSELGTDQPQHF. CDR3 nucleotide sequence: TGTGCCAGCAGTGAACTAGGGACAGATCAGCCCCAGCATTTT.

The CDR3 sequence is CASSLGGRPNQETQYF. In nucleotides, the CDR3 is TGCGCCAGCAGCTTGGGCGGGAGGCCCAACCAAGAGACCCAGTACTTC. The chain has TRBV5-1 and TRBJ2-5; 8 bases agree with TRBD2. Germline V gene lookup returns CDR1 SGHRS and CDR2 YFSETQ. V lost 0 bases to trimming and J lost 0 bases; unmatched junction nucleotides: 4. CDR3 length equals 16 residues.